Listed below are T cell receptor beta chains from one sample, sequenced in a study of human T cells and chemical hapten exposure. MiXCR, run by TCRdb on the RACE reads, gives a single entry per CDR3 protein. The data contain about 65,000 distinct CDR3 sequences, approximately 6.1% of them singletons. Sequencing input: whole blood. The receptors come from a female donor in good health. Some clones in this sample may be carry-over from other donors' samples. Both conserved end residues are part of each CDR3. Fields, in order: J gene, D gene, V gene, CDR3 length, clone size, CDR3 protein, CDR3 DNA. The D gene is left open where the match is weak. Clone size is shown for a subset of rows, as once, few, many or a class of expanded clone.

j_call: TRBJ2-1; d_call: NA; v_call: TRBV12-3/TRBV12-4; cdr3_length: 13; clone_size: NA; cdr3_aa: CASSLGLYNEQFF; cdr3_nt: TGTGCCAGCAGTTTGGGACTCTACAATGAGCAGTTCTTC
j_call: TRBJ2-2; d_call: NA; v_call: TRBV29-1; cdr3_length: 14; clone_size: many; cdr3_aa: CSVAGARNTGELFF; cdr3_nt: TGCAGCGTTGCAGGGGCGCGGAACACCGGGGAGCTGTTTTTT
j_call: TRBJ1-5; d_call: NA; v_call: TRBV5-1; cdr3_length: 15; clone_size: few; cdr3_aa: CASSLGGESNQPQHF; cdr3_nt: TGCGCCAGCAGCTTAGGGGGAGAAAGCAATCAGCCCCAGCATTTT
j_call: TRBJ2-3; d_call: NA; v_call: TRBV29-1; cdr3_length: 12; clone_size: many; cdr3_aa: CSVGASTDTQYF; cdr3_nt: TGCAGCGTTGGGGCTAGCACAGATACGCAGTATTTT
j_call: TRBJ2-1; d_call: NA; v_call: TRBV5-1; cdr3_length: 16; clone_size: NA; cdr3_aa: CASSLDVLGSYNEQFF; cdr3_nt: TGCGCCAGCAGCTTGGATGTCTTAGGGTCCTACAATGAGCAGTTCTTC
j_call: TRBJ2-3; d_call: NA; v_call: TRBV6-1; cdr3_length: 12; clone_size: few; cdr3_aa: CASSEHSDTQYF; cdr3_nt: TGTGCCAGCAGCGAGCATTCAGATACGCAGTATTTT
j_call: TRBJ1-1; d_call: NA; v_call: TRBV6-1; cdr3_length: 13; clone_size: many; cdr3_aa: CASTSGAPREAFF; cdr3_nt: TGTGCCAGCACTTCCGGGGCCCCCCGTGAAGCTTTCTTT
j_call: TRBJ2-7; d_call: TRBD2; v_call: TRBV20-1; cdr3_length: 12; clone_size: few; cdr3_aa: CSAAGLAREQYF; cdr3_nt: TGCAGTGCCGCGGGACTAGCTCGCGAGCAGTACTTC
j_call: TRBJ1-4; d_call: TRBD1; v_call: TRBV29-1; cdr3_length: 14; clone_size: many; cdr3_aa: CSVEDQGQGEKLFF; cdr3_nt: TGCAGCGTTGAAGATCAGGGACAGGGTGAAAAACTGTTTTTT
j_call: TRBJ2-5; d_call: NA; v_call: TRBV28; cdr3_length: 14; clone_size: NA; cdr3_aa: CASRRDRFGETQYF; cdr3_nt: TGTGCCAGCAGGCGAGACAGGTTTGGAGAGACCCAGTACTTC
j_call: TRBJ2-3; d_call: NA; v_call: TRBV29-1; cdr3_length: 12; clone_size: many; cdr3_aa: CSELSSTDTQYF; cdr3_nt: TGCAGCGAACTCTCGAGCACAGATACGCAGTATTTT
j_call: TRBJ2-7; d_call: NA; v_call: TRBV28; cdr3_length: 15; clone_size: few; cdr3_aa: CASSPGQGRSYEQYF; cdr3_nt: TGTGCCAGCAGCCCCGGGCAGGGGCGAAGCTACGAGCAGTACTTC
j_call: TRBJ1-1; d_call: TRBD1; v_call: TRBV5-1; cdr3_length: 13; clone_size: many; cdr3_aa: CASSPGQGNEAFF; cdr3_nt: TGCGCCAGCAGCCCGGGACAGGGCAATGAAGCTTTCTTT
j_call: TRBJ2-1; d_call: NA; v_call: TRBV20-1; cdr3_length: 12; clone_size: many; cdr3_aa: CSANYPGNEQFF; cdr3_nt: TGCAGTGCCAATTATCCTGGGAATGAGCAGTTCTTC
j_call: TRBJ2-5; d_call: NA; v_call: TRBV7-9; cdr3_length: 13; clone_size: many; cdr3_aa: CASARAVQETQYF; cdr3_nt: TGTGCCAGCGCCCGGGCCGTCCAAGAGACCCAGTACTTC
j_call: TRBJ1-1; d_call: NA; v_call: TRBV25-1; cdr3_length: 16; clone_size: few; cdr3_aa: CASSEGEVGRDTEAFF; cdr3_nt: TGTGCCAGCAGTGAGGGGGAGGTCGGTAGGGACACTGAAGCTTTCTTT
j_call: TRBJ2-5; d_call: TRBD1; v_call: TRBV6-5; cdr3_length: 16; clone_size: few; cdr3_aa: CASSYSPTGGQETQYF; cdr3_nt: TGTGCCAGCAGTTACTCTCCGACAGGGGGCCAAGAGACCCAGTACTTC
j_call: TRBJ2-7; d_call: NA; v_call: TRBV20-1; cdr3_length: 16; clone_size: many; cdr3_aa: CSAITGIGPTSYEQYF; cdr3_nt: TGCAGTGCTATAACCGGGATCGGACCGACGTCCTACGAGCAGTACTTC
j_call: TRBJ1-6; d_call: TRBD1; v_call: TRBV20-1; cdr3_length: 14; clone_size: few; cdr3_aa: CSASRGQGQSPLHF; cdr3_nt: TGCAGTGCTAGTAGGGGACAGGGGCAGTCACCCCTCCACTTT
j_call: TRBJ2-7; d_call: TRBD1; v_call: TRBV7-9; cdr3_length: 14; clone_size: many; cdr3_aa: CASSPGQGVYEQYF; cdr3_nt: TGTGCCAGCAGCCCCGGACAGGGGGTCTACGAGCAGTACTTC
j_call: TRBJ2-7; d_call: TRBD2; v_call: TRBV28; cdr3_length: 16; clone_size: many; cdr3_aa: CASSFSLAGLSYEQYF; cdr3_nt: TGTGCCAGCAGTTTCTCTCTAGCGGGACTTTCCTACGAGCAGTACTTC
j_call: TRBJ2-3; d_call: TRBD2; v_call: TRBV28; cdr3_length: 15; clone_size: many; cdr3_aa: CASSHSGSRADTQYF; cdr3_nt: TGTGCCAGCAGTCATAGCGGGAGCCGCGCAGATACGCAGTATTTT
j_call: TRBJ2-1; d_call: NA; v_call: TRBV24-1; cdr3_length: 16; clone_size: NA; cdr3_aa: CDTSDPAGSSYNEQFF; cdr3_nt: TGTGACACCAGTGACCCCGCAGGGAGCTCCTACAATGAGCAGTTCTTC
j_call: TRBJ1-3; d_call: TRBD1; v_call: TRBV28; cdr3_length: 19; clone_size: many; cdr3_aa: CASSLRGLPSLRSGNTIYF; cdr3_nt: TGTGCCAGCAGTTTAAGGGGGCTCCCCTCTTTACGATCTGGAAACACCATATATTTT
j_call: TRBJ2-1; d_call: NA; v_call: TRBV3-1; cdr3_length: 15; clone_size: NA; cdr3_aa: CASSQGVAGLYEQFF; cdr3_nt: TGTGCCAGCAGCCAAGGGGTGGCGGGATTGTATGAGCAGTTCTTC
j_call: TRBJ2-5; d_call: NA; v_call: TRBV2; cdr3_length: 15; clone_size: few; cdr3_aa: CASSVDGFYQETQYF; cdr3_nt: TGTGCCAGCAGCGTGGACGGTTTTTACCAAGAGACCCAGTACTTC
j_call: TRBJ2-1; d_call: NA; v_call: TRBV9; cdr3_length: 15; clone_size: NA; cdr3_aa: CASSVGTESYNEQFF; cdr3_nt: TGTGCCAGCAGCGTAGGGACGGAGTCCTACAATGAGCAGTTCTTC
j_call: TRBJ1-5; d_call: NA; v_call: TRBV28; cdr3_length: 14; clone_size: many; cdr3_aa: CASSLGQAHQPQHF; cdr3_nt: TGTGCCAGCAGTTTGGGGCAGGCCCATCAGCCCCAGCATTTT
j_call: TRBJ1-1; d_call: NA; v_call: TRBV24-1; cdr3_length: 10; clone_size: NA; cdr3_aa: CATDPYEAFF; cdr3_nt: TGTGCCACTGACCCCTATGAAGCTTTCTTT
j_call: TRBJ2-5; d_call: NA; v_call: TRBV7-2; cdr3_length: 13; clone_size: many; cdr3_aa: CASSIGTPETQYF; cdr3_nt: TGTGCCAGCAGCATCGGAACGCCCGAGACCCAGTACTTC
j_call: TRBJ2-7; d_call: NA; v_call: TRBV5-6; cdr3_length: 15; clone_size: NA; cdr3_aa: CASSLAVVAAYEQYF; cdr3_nt: TGTGCCAGCAGCTTGGCCGTGGTAGCGGCCTACGAGCAGTACTTC
j_call: TRBJ2-5; d_call: NA; v_call: TRBV29-1; cdr3_length: 13; clone_size: NA; cdr3_aa: CSVVTPRRETQYF; cdr3_nt: TGCAGCGTTGTCACACCCAGACGAGAGACCCAGTACTTC
j_call: TRBJ2-7; d_call: TRBD1; v_call: TRBV11-1; cdr3_length: 14; clone_size: many; cdr3_aa: CASSSRDRSYEQYF; cdr3_nt: TGTGCCAGCAGCTCAAGGGACAGATCCTACGAGCAGTACTTC
j_call: TRBJ2-3; d_call: NA; v_call: TRBV27; cdr3_length: 17; clone_size: few; cdr3_aa: CASSLNLLTTSTDTQYF; cdr3_nt: TGTGCCAGCAGTTTAAACCTCCTTACAACTAGCACAGATACGCAGTATTTT
j_call: TRBJ2-1; d_call: TRBD1; v_call: TRBV6-1; cdr3_length: 15; clone_size: NA; cdr3_aa: CASSSAGTGWNEQFF; cdr3_nt: TGTGCCAGCAGTTCCGCCGGGACAGGGTGGAATGAGCAGTTCTTC
j_call: TRBJ1-2; d_call: NA; v_call: TRBV20-1; cdr3_length: 11; clone_size: many; cdr3_aa: CSAGLETGYTF; cdr3_nt: TGCAGCGCGGGATTAGAGACTGGCTACACCTTC
j_call: TRBJ2-1; d_call: NA; v_call: TRBV29-1; cdr3_length: 11; clone_size: many; cdr3_aa: CSVTLGAEQFF; cdr3_nt: TGCAGCGTAACACTTGGGGCTGAGCAGTTCTTC
j_call: TRBJ2-7; d_call: TRBD1; v_call: TRBV20-1; cdr3_length: 16; clone_size: NA; cdr3_aa: CSAREYGSRGIYGQYF; cdr3_nt: TGCAGTGCTAGAGAATATGGTAGCAGGGGGATATACGGGCAGTACTTC
j_call: TRBJ2-2; d_call: NA; v_call: TRBV6-1; cdr3_length: 14; clone_size: few; cdr3_aa: CASSEALESGELFF; cdr3_nt: TGTGCCAGCAGTGAAGCCCTCGAGTCCGGGGAGCTGTTTTTT
j_call: TRBJ2-7; d_call: TRBD1; v_call: TRBV7-9; cdr3_length: 16; clone_size: many; cdr3_aa: CASSPNPGQGLYEQYF; cdr3_nt: TGTGCCAGCAGCCCGAACCCGGGACAGGGTCTCTACGAGCAGTACTTC
j_call: TRBJ2-1; d_call: NA; v_call: TRBV7-2; cdr3_length: 13; clone_size: once; cdr3_aa: CASSGLRYNEQFF; cdr3_nt: TGTGCCAGCAGCGGACTGCGTTACAATGAGCAGTTCTTC
j_call: TRBJ2-1; d_call: TRBD2; v_call: TRBV4-3; cdr3_length: 17; clone_size: NA; cdr3_aa: CASSPGLAGGRWNEQFF; cdr3_nt: TGCGCCAGCAGCCCGGGACTAGCGGGAGGGCGCTGGAATGAGCAGTTCTTC
j_call: TRBJ2-5; d_call: TRBD2; v_call: TRBV20-1; cdr3_length: 17; clone_size: few; cdr3_aa: CSARWSSGREIQETQYF; cdr3_nt: TGCAGTGCTAGATGGTCTAGCGGGAGAGAGATACAAGAGACCCAGTACTTC
j_call: TRBJ1-1; d_call: NA; v_call: TRBV6-2/TRBV6-3; cdr3_length: 14; clone_size: few; cdr3_aa: CASRLAGGHTEAFF; cdr3_nt: TGTGCCAGCCGCTTGGCGGGGGGCCACACTGAAGCTTTCTTT
j_call: TRBJ2-5; d_call: NA; v_call: TRBV12-3/TRBV12-4; cdr3_length: 14; clone_size: few; cdr3_aa: CASSLGGSRETQYF; cdr3_nt: TGTGCCAGCAGTTTAGGGGGGAGTCGGGAGACCCAGTACTTC
j_call: TRBJ2-5; d_call: NA; v_call: TRBV12-3/TRBV12-4; cdr3_length: 14; clone_size: NA; cdr3_aa: CASSVEEGPETQYF; cdr3_nt: TGTGCCAGCAGTGTTGAGGAGGGCCCAGAGACCCAGTACTTC
j_call: TRBJ1-4; d_call: NA; v_call: TRBV7-2; cdr3_length: 13; clone_size: many; cdr3_aa: CASSFYSPEKLFF; cdr3_nt: TGTGCCAGCAGCTTTTACAGCCCTGAAAAACTGTTTTTT
j_call: TRBJ2-3; d_call: NA; v_call: TRBV20-1; cdr3_length: 15; clone_size: many; cdr3_aa: CSATLSGLSTDTQYF; cdr3_nt: TGCAGTGCTACACTAAGCGGGCTAAGCACAGATACGCAGTATTTT
j_call: TRBJ1-2; d_call: NA; v_call: TRBV12-3/TRBV12-4; cdr3_length: 13; clone_size: NA; cdr3_aa: CASSLGVRDGYTF; cdr3_nt: TGTGCCAGCAGTTTAGGTGTTAGGGATGGCTACACCTTC
j_call: TRBJ2-3; d_call: NA; v_call: TRBV27; cdr3_length: 15; clone_size: many; cdr3_aa: CASSMTTLGTDTQYF; cdr3_nt: TGTGCCAGCAGTATGACTACTCTGGGCACAGATACGCAGTATTTT
j_call: TRBJ2-1; d_call: NA; v_call: TRBV18; cdr3_length: 13; clone_size: few; cdr3_aa: CASSSNRDSEQFF; cdr3_nt: TGTGCCAGCTCATCGAACAGGGATAGTGAGCAGTTCTTC
j_call: TRBJ2-1; d_call: TRBD2; v_call: TRBV11-2; cdr3_length: 15; clone_size: few; cdr3_aa: CASSQELAVFNEQFF; cdr3_nt: TGTGCCAGCAGCCAAGAACTAGCGGTCTTCAATGAGCAGTTCTTC
j_call: TRBJ1-1; d_call: NA; v_call: TRBV25-1; cdr3_length: 14; clone_size: NA; cdr3_aa: CASRVSRGNTEAFF; cdr3_nt: TGTGCCAGCAGGGTCTCACGGGGGAACACTGAAGCTTTCTTT
j_call: TRBJ2-7; d_call: NA; v_call: TRBV25-1; cdr3_length: 11; clone_size: NA; cdr3_aa: CASSETGGQYF; cdr3_nt: TGTGCCAGCAGTGAGACAGGCGGTCAGTACTTC
j_call: TRBJ1-1; d_call: NA; v_call: TRBV7-9; cdr3_length: 13; clone_size: NA; cdr3_aa: CASSLGVSTEAFF; cdr3_nt: TGTGCCAGCAGCTTGGGGGTGAGCACTGAAGCTTTCTTT
j_call: TRBJ2-7; d_call: NA; v_call: TRBV6-2/TRBV6-3; cdr3_length: 11; clone_size: few; cdr3_aa: CASSNRVEQYF; cdr3_nt: TGTGCCAGCAGTAACAGGGTCGAGCAGTACTTC